Presented here are 32 T cell receptor beta chains from one specimen sequenced in a study of graft-versus-host responses after intestinal transplantation. Clones were sequenced by immunoSEQ multiplex PCR, and TCRdb holds only the in-frame ones, with some missing. The data contain about 54,000 clones, about 89% of them singletons. Sample: PBMCs, taken 650 to 670 days after intestinal transplant. These receptors were collected from a human patient who received an intestinal transplant, so some T cells may come from the graft donor.

V gene TRBV11-1 combines with J gene TRBJ2-7, with unresolved D. The CDR3 length is 14 residues. V lost 5 bases to trimming and J lost 3 bases, with 14 bases between them. CDR1 and CDR2 (germline): SGHAT, FQDESV (reference sequence). The DNA of the CDR3 is TGTGCCAGCAGCCGATTACCGACGGACTACGAGCAGTACTTC. Translating gives CASSRLPTDYEQYF.

In this sample, this clone turned up a few times. V gene TRBV6-4 combines with J gene TRBJ2-5; 9 bases are a match to TRBD1. The CDR3 spans 16 residues. Germline trimming cut 2 bases from V and 2 bases from J; bases unmatched to any gene: 6. Germline V gene sequence: CDR1 MRHNA, CDR2 SNTAGT. CDR3 nucleotide sequence: TGTGCCAGCAGTGACCGCCCGGGACAGGGTCAAGAGACCCAGTACTTC. Amino acid sequence: CASSDRPGQGQETQYF.

The chain employs TRBV19 and TRBJ2-3, with D perhaps assigned TRBD1 or TRBD2 (6 bases each). Germline values: CDR1 LNHDA, CDR2 SQIVND (reference sequence). The V end lost 5 bases, the J end lost 0 bases, and 9 bases lay between the germline ends. This CDR3 is 14 amino acids long. The CDR3 DNA sequence: TGTGCCAGTAGTTGGGGGGCCAGCACAGATACGCAGTATTTT. Translating gives CASSWGASTDTQYF. The entire variable domain, with the rest obtained from reference TRBV19 and TRBJ2-3, is as follows: DGGITQSPKYLFRKEGQNVTLSCEQNLNHDAMYWYRQDPGQGLRLIYYSQIVNDFQKGDIAEGYSVSREKKESFPLTVTSAQKNPTAFYLCASSWGASTDTQYFGPGTRLTVL.

The chain combines TRBV5-8 with TRBJ2-5; D gene unclear. V dropped 6 bases and J dropped 0 bases, with 15 bases sitting between them. The CDR3 contains 15 residues. The germline CDR1 and CDR2 sequences are SGHTS and YDEGEE. The DNA for the CDR3 is TGTGCCAGCACCTCGAGACAATCGTACCAAGAGACCCAGTACTTC. The encoded protein is CASTSRQSYQETQYF.

The chain joins TRBV7-9 to TRBJ2-5; 7 bases are a match to TRBD2. CDR3 length equals 12 residues. J lost 5 bases, V lost 7 bases, and 4 bases had no gene match. Germline CDR1 SEHNR, CDR2 FQNEAQ (reference sequence). In nucleotides, the CDR3 is TGTGCCAGCACTCGGGGGGTGGAGACCCAGTACTTC. Protein product: CASTRGVETQYF.

The genes are TRBV7-9 and TRBJ2-1; 9 bases are shared with TRBD2. There are 18 residues in the CDR3. Germline trimming cut 1 base from V and 3 bases from J; bases unmatched to any gene: 10. Germline CDR1 and CDR2: SEHNR and FQNEAQ (reference sequence). CDR3 coding DNA: TGTGCCAGCAGCTTAGAAGGCGGGGGGGCCGGTGTCTACAATGAGCAGTTCTTC. Protein product: CASSLEGGGAGVYNEQFF.

The chain has TRBV2 and TRBJ1-6, with a weak D call TRBD1 (6 bases). Germline CDR1 and CDR2: SNHLY and FYNNEI. The CDR3 is made up of 16 amino acids. Trimming took 6 bases from V and 0 from J, leaving 12 bases between them. The CDR3 DNA reads TGTGCCAGCAGGGCAACAGGGAGCTCCTATAATTCACCCCTCCACTTT. Translating gives CASRATGSSYNSPLHF.

CDR3 coding DNA: TGCAGCGTCCTCTGGCGGGTTAATGAAAAACTGTTTTTT. Encoded protein: CSVLWRVNEKLFF. The chain combines TRBV29-1 with TRBJ1-4; no definite D call. From germline, CDR1 is SQVTM and CDR2 ANQGSEA. V lost 6 bases and J lost 4, with 12 bases in between. This CDR3 has 13 amino acids. Complete variable domain (other parts from reference TRBV29-1 and TRBJ1-4): SAVISQKPSRDICQRGTSLTIQCQVDSQVTMMFWYRQQPGQSLTLIATANQGSEATYESGFVIDKFPISRPNLTFSTLTVSNMSPEDSSIYLCSVLWRVNEKLFFGSGTQLSVL.

V is TRBV9 and J is TRBJ2-5, with TRBD2 identical over 9 bases. This CDR3 region has 14 residues. With V trimmed by 4 bases and J by 3 bases, 4 bases remained unmatched. Germline values: CDR1 SGDLS, CDR2 YYNGEE. The CDR3 spells CASSPRLAEETQYF. DNA of the CDR3: TGTGCCAGCAGCCCGCGACTAGCGGAAGAGACCCAGTACTTC.

A few counts support this clone. The chain uses TRBV12-5 and TRBJ1-1, with a weak D call TRBD1 (5 bases). The CDR3 has 12 residues. The V end lost 5 bases, the J end lost 3 bases, and 7 bases lay between the germline ends. The germline gives CDR1 LGHNT, CDR2 FRNRAP. CDR3 protein: CASGPGYTEAFF. The CDR3 bases are TGTGCTAGTGGTCCAGGGTACACTGAAGCTTTCTTT.

The J gene is TRBJ1-4, the V gene TRBV19; no clear D gene. This CDR3 comprises 11 residues. The V gene lost 1 base and the J gene lost 8 bases, with 2 bases spanning the gap. Germline V gene data show CDR1 as LNHDA and CDR2 as SQIVND (reference sequence). The CDR3 coding sequence is TGTGCCAGTAGTATAGCCGAAAAACTGTTTTTT. The encoded protein is CASSIAEKLFF.

The chain couples TRBV27 to TRBJ1-2; D perhaps matches TRBD1 (5 bases). Germline V gene sequence: CDR1 MNHEY, CDR2 SMNVEV (reference sequence). The CDR3 spans 18 residues. The V gene lost 6 bases and the J gene lost 4 bases, with 27 bases spanning the gap. CDR3 sequence reads: CASSPNRKGRYLSYGYTF. As DNA, the CDR3 is TGTGCCAGCAGCCCCAACAGGAAAGGGAGATACTTGAGCTATGGCTACACCTTC.

The chain has TRBV7-6 and TRBJ2-5; 9 bases line up with TRBD2. V lost 0 bases, J lost 2 bases, and 4 bases stayed unmatched. CDR1 is SGHVS, CDR2 FNYEAQ, per germline. This CDR3 spans 16 amino acids. The CDR3 here is CASSLAASGEQETQYF. CDR3 bases: TGTGCCAGCAGCTTAGCGGCTAGCGGGGAACAAGAGACCCAGTACTTC.

The J gene is TRBJ2-3, the V gene TRBV27, with 9 bases fitting TRBD2. Germline assignment: CDR1 MNHEY and CDR2 SMNVEV (reference sequence). Trimming at V came to 8 bases and at J to 2 bases, leaving 8 bases not matched to a gene. There are 15 residues in the CDR3. The CDR3 DNA sequence: TGTGCCAGCTATCCCGTGGGACTAGCCACAGATACGCAGTATTTT. It encodes CASYPVGLATDTQYF.

CDR3 sequence (DNA): TGTGCCAGCTCACCTCGAGGGACAGCCACAGATACGCAGTATTTT. Translated: CASSPRGTATDTQYF. V and J are TRBV18 and TRBJ2-3; 7 bases match TRBD1. The CDR3 has 15 residues. V gave up 3 bases and J gave up 2 bases; unmatched junction bases: 5. Germline CDR1 reads KGHSH; CDR2 reads LQKENI.

The chain is built from TRBV27 and TRBJ1-6; 7 nucleotides line up with TRBD1. V dropped 6 bases and J dropped 6; count of bases not matched to a gene: 5. This CDR3 has 14 amino acids. The germline CDR1 and CDR2 sequences are MNHEY and SMNVEV (reference sequence). CDR3 coding DNA: TGTGCCAGCAGCGACAGGGTGGTTAATTCACCCCTCCACTTT. It is translated as CASSDRVVNSPLHF.

The chain is built from TRBV5-6 and TRBJ1-2, with D possibly matching TRBD1 (6 bases). CDR3 length: 13 amino acids. Germline V gene sequence: CDR1 SGHDT, CDR2 YYEEEE. V was cut by 1 base and J by 2 bases, with 6 bases left in between. CDR3 nucleotides: TGTGCCAGCAGCTTGAGGGGGAACTATGGCTACACCTTC. Translation gives CASSLRGNYGYTF.

The chain uses TRBV2 and TRBJ2-7; 10 bases map to TRBD2. Per germline, CDR1 SNHLY and CDR2 FYNNEI. The CDR3 totals 15 residues. The V and J ends lost 3 bases and 5 bases, in that order; junction bases with no gene match: 7. The CDR3 bases are TGTGCCAGCAGTGAGTTTAGGACTAGCGGTCACGAGCAGTACTTC. Amino acids: CASSEFRTSGHEQYF.

This chain joins TRBV5-1 and TRBJ2-1, with D possibly being TRBD1 (5 bases). CDR1 is SGHRS and CDR2 is YFSETQ in the germline V gene. This CDR3 contains 17 residues. Trimming shortened V by 4 bases and J by 0 bases, and 17 bases separated the two germline ends. The CDR3 is CASSRELTVSSYNEQFF. DNA for the CDR3: TGCGCCAGCAGCCGAGAGCTGACAGTGAGCTCCTACAATGAGCAGTTCTTC.

The rearrangement links TRBV15 to TRBJ2-3; TRBD2 matches 8 bases. J lost 3 bases, V lost 2 bases, and 4 bases had no gene match. CDR1 LNHNV and CDR2 YYDKDF come from the germline V gene (reference sequence). This CDR3 is 15 amino acids long. CDR3 nucleotides: TGTGCCACCAGCAGATCGGGCGGGGGGACAGATACGCAGTATTTT. Its translation is CATSRSGGGTDTQYF.

The V call is TRBV4-2, the J call TRBJ1-4; a possible D gene is TRBD1 (6 bases). The germline V gene has CDR1 LGHNA and CDR2 YNFKEQ. CDR3 length equals 16 residues. V lost 4 bases, J lost 0 bases, and 12 bases lay in between. The CDR3 DNA reads TGTGCCAGCAGCCCGGGGACATCTGCAACTAATGAAAAACTGTTTTTT. It codes for CASSPGTSATNEKLFF.

J is TRBJ2-7 and V is TRBV27; TRBD1 is a possible D gene (5 bases). Germline lookup yields CDR1 MNHEY and CDR2 SMNVEV (reference sequence). CDR3 size: 14 residues. Trimming shortened V by 6 bases and J by 3 bases, and 15 bases separated the two germline ends. The CDR3 protein is CASSEQDNYYEQYF. The DNA for the CDR3 is TGTGCCAGCAGCGAACAGGATAATTACTACGAGCAGTACTTC.

This CDR3 is CASKPGYSNQPQHF. CDR3 nucleotides: TGTGCCTCCAAGCCGGGATATAGCAATCAGCCCCAGCATTTT. The chain carries TRBV6-5 and TRBJ1-5, with no clear D. Germline lookup yields CDR1 MNHEY and CDR2 SVGAGI. V lost 11 bases, J lost 0 bases, and 14 bases lay in between. The CDR3 spans 14 residues.

J is TRBJ2-7 and V is TRBV10-1, with 9 bases matching TRBD2. The CDR3 covers 14 residues. From germline, CDR1 is WNHNN and CDR2 SYGVQD (reference sequence). V trimming: 5 bases; J trimming: 2 bases; junction bases outside the gene matches: 4. The CDR3 DNA reads as TGCGCCAGCAGTCCGGGACTAGCCCCCTACGAGCAGTACTTC. This translates into CASSPGLAPYEQYF.

The chain recombines TRBV2 with TRBJ1-2; D is unclear. The V gene lost 4 bases and the J gene lost 8 bases, with 17 bases spanning the gap. Germline V gene data show CDR1 as SNHLY and CDR2 as FYNNEI. The CDR3 extends over 14 amino acids. This chain's CDR3 is CASSGRGAEYGYTF. DNA for the CDR3: TGTGCCAGCAGTGGCAGAGGCGCGGAATACGGCTACACCTTC.

The rearrangement joins TRBV5-4 to TRBJ2-5; D not resolved. CDR3 length: 13 amino acids. The germline V and J ends were trimmed by 1 base and 3 bases, with 7 bases remaining between them. Germline CDR1 reads SGHNT; CDR2 reads YYREEE (reference sequence). As DNA, the CDR3 is TGTGCCAGCAGCTTGTGGATAGAAGAGACCCAGTACTTC. It yields the protein CASSLWIEETQYF.

V gene TRBV5-1 combines with J gene TRBJ2-1, with 7 positions matching TRBD2. Germline assignment: CDR1 SGHRS and CDR2 YFSETQ. The CDR3 is 15 amino acids. The junction had 16 bases not matched to a gene; V was cut back by 8 bases and J by 8 bases. The DNA for the CDR3 is TGCGCCAGTGAACCCGGACTAGGGGTATTCTATGAGCAGTTCTTC. As protein: CASEPGLGVFYEQFF.

This clone was observed a single time. V gene TRBV19 combines with J gene TRBJ2-7; 9 positions agree with TRBD1. The CDR3 totals 14 residues. With 3 bases clipped from V and 1 base from J, the junction kept 1 base outside the gene matches. Looked up from germline, CDR1 is LNHDA and CDR2 is SQIVND (reference sequence). The CDR3 sequence is CASSMGTGSYEQYF. CDR3 sequence (DNA): TGTGCCAGTAGTATGGGGACAGGGTCCTACGAGCAGTACTTC.

V gene TRBV6-5 combines with J gene TRBJ2-7, with D maybe TRBD2 (6 bases). V lost 0 bases, J lost 3 bases, and 12 bases lay in between. Germline assignment: CDR1 MNHEY and CDR2 SVGAGI. This CDR3 region has 15 residues. The CDR3 bases are TGTGCCAGCAGTTACTCGATCAGGGACTTCTACGAGCAGTACTTC. It yields the protein CASSYSIRDFYEQYF.

This clone came up once. The chain carries TRBV5-1 and TRBJ1-2; D uncertain. The CDR3 runs to 13 residues. Germline CDR1 reads SGHRS; CDR2 reads YFSETQ. The V end lost 6 bases, the J end lost 2 bases, and 11 bases lay between the germline ends. The CDR3 is CASTRDLNYGYTF. The CDR3 DNA reads as TGCGCCAGCACCAGAGACCTAAACTATGGCTACACCTTC.

V and J are TRBV4-2 and TRBJ2-3, with D perhaps TRBD1 or TRBD2 (6 bases each). Germline V gene sequence: CDR1 LGHNA, CDR2 YNFKEQ. The CDR3 has 15 amino acids. V dropped 0 bases and J dropped 2 bases, with 9 bases sitting between them. CDR3 sequence: CASSQDGGPTDTQYF. In DNA, the CDR3 is TGTGCCAGCAGCCAAGATGGGGGGCCCACAGATACGCAGTATTTT.

The V gene is TRBV6-5, the J gene TRBJ1-1, with 8 bases fitting TRBD1. CDR1 and CDR2 from the germline V gene are MNHEY and SVGAGI. Trimming cost V 8 bases and J 6 bases; bases outside gene matches: 8. The CDR3 consists of 13 residues. The CDR3 DNA sequence: TGTGCCAGCCGGACAGGGAGACGGGCTGAAGCTTTCTTT. It is translated as CASRTGRRAEAFF.